Below, 7 T cell receptor beta chains from the same sample are listed, as sequenced in a study of cytomegalovirus exposure and HLA in healthy donors. Both 60 Vbeta primers and 13 Jbeta primers went into the PCR. Generated by immunoSEQ multiplex PCR, the TCRdb table keeps only in-frame clones and is missing some. The repertoire includes roughly 99,000 clones, around 76% of them detected once, and 2% to 3% sits in the top ten. Sequenced input: PBMCs. The receptors shown here come from a man younger than 35 in good health and CMV-seronegative.

The chain employs TRBV7-9 and TRBJ1-2, with D uncertain. CDR1 is SEHNR and CDR2 is FQNEAQ in the germline V gene (reference sequence). The CDR3 runs 12 residues. Trimming took off 5 bases at V and 8 bases at J, with 12 bases between the two ends. CDR3 region: CASSKGVEGYTF. The CDR3 region has the DNA TGTGCCAGCAGCAAGGGAGTAGAAGGCTACACCTTC.

The rearrangement links TRBV19 to TRBJ2-3; 10 bases are shared with TRBD2. Germline lookup yields CDR1 LNHDA and CDR2 SQIVND (reference sequence). V was clipped by 4 bases and J by 3 bases; unmatched bases: 10. The CDR3 contains 17 residues. This CDR3 is CASSTPTAGGRTDTQYF. Here the CDR3 DNA reads TGTGCCAGTAGTACCCCTACAGCGGGGGGGCGTACAGATACGCAGTATTTT.

Notes on this clone: The sample contains more than one DNA sequence encoding this CDR3. The chain recombines TRBV6-5 with TRBJ2-1; 8 positions match TRBD2. The CDR3 sequence is 16 residues long. CDR1 is MNHEY, CDR2 SVGAGI, per germline. The trim removed 2 bases at V and 8 bases at J, leaving 11 bases unmatched. This CDR3 reads CASSYMTSVGLDEQFF. The CDR3 DNA reads as TGTGCCAGCAGTTACATGACTAGCGTTGGGCTGGATGAGCAGTTCTTC.

This chain joins TRBV5-8 and TRBJ1-2; D not resolved. The V end lost 4 bases, the J end lost 4 bases, and 17 bases lay between the germline ends. Germline CDR1 reads SGHTS; CDR2 reads YDEGEE. The CDR3 extends over 15 amino acids. This CDR3 reads CASSGGPGLSYGYTF. The CDR3 DNA reads TGTGCCAGCAGCGGAGGCCCGGGCCTCAGCTATGGCTACACCTTC.

Only a few counts were recorded for this clone. The CDR3 sequence: CASSLGRASGTIYF. For the CDR3, the DNA is TGTGCCAGCAGCTTGGGACGGGCGAGCGGCACCATATATTTT. This chain links TRBV5-5 with TRBJ1-3; no definite D call. Germline-derived CDR1 and CDR2 are SGHKS and YYEKEE (reference sequence). This CDR3 has 14 residues. The V end lost 0 bases, the J end lost 9 bases, and 13 bases lay between the germline ends.

This clone was observed a handful of times. The chain combines TRBV25-1 with TRBJ1-4, with D possibly being TRBD1 (5 bases). Germline CDR1 and CDR2: MGHDK and SYGVNS. The germline V and J ends were trimmed by 6 bases and 10 bases, with 15 bases remaining between them. This CDR3 contains 13 residues. In DNA form, the CDR3 reads TGTGCCAGCAGGGTCGGGGCGGGAGGAAAACTGTTTTTT. Protein sequence: CASRVGAGGKLFF.

V is TRBV4-3 and J is TRBJ2-2, with a weak D call TRBD2 (6 bases). The CDR3 is made up of 15 amino acids. V lost 0 bases and J lost 3, with 8 bases in between. Germline V gene sequence: CDR1 LGHNA, CDR2 YSLEER. DNA of the CDR3: TGCGCCAGCAGCCAAGATGGGGACTACACCGGGGAGCTGTTTTTT. It is translated as CASSQDGDYTGELFF.